One and the same sample provided the 8 T cell receptor beta chains below, sequenced in a study of cytomegalovirus exposure and HLA in healthy donors. The PCR made use of 60 Vbeta and 13 Jbeta primers. This table comes from immunoSEQ multiplex PCR, and its TCRdb copy is limited to in-frame clones, with some not included. Of 150,000 to 200,000 clones listed, roughly 70% were seen once; the top ten hold around 1.5%. Sequenced material: PBMCs. These receptors originate from a girl aged 10-17 years in good health and CMV-seronegative.

V gene TRBV7-8 combines with J gene TRBJ2-7; TRBD2 matches 11 bases. This CDR3 comprises 15 residues. The junction had 4 bases not matched to a gene; V was cut back by 6 bases and J by 0 bases. Germline V lookup: CDR1 SGHVS, CDR2 FQNEAQ. The CDR3 reads CASRRTSGSSYEQYF. As DNA, the CDR3 is TGTGCCAGCAGGAGAACTAGCGGGAGCTCCTACGAGCAGTACTTC.

In regard to this clone: Other DNA sequences from this sample encode an identical CDR3 as well. The CDR3 here is CASREGSTDTQYF. In DNA, the CDR3 is TGCGCCAGCAGGGAGGGAAGCACAGATACGCAGTATTTT. The chain couples TRBV5-1 to TRBJ2-3; a weak D match, TRBD2 (6 bases). The V and J ends lost 5 bases and 0 bases respectively, with 7 bases between them. CDR3 size: 13 residues. Per the germline V gene, CDR1 is SGHRS and CDR2 is YFSETQ.

The chain is built from TRBV28 and TRBJ2-2; no firm D call. The CDR3 covers 14 residues. The V and J ends lost 1 base and 3 bases respectively, with 6 bases between them. Germline V gene sequence: CDR1 MDHEN, CDR2 SYDVKM. CDR3 DNA: TGTGCCAGCAGTTTATCTCGTGACACCGGGGAGCTGTTTTTT. Residues: CASSLSRDTGELFF.

The V gene is TRBV6-5, the J gene TRBJ2-7, with 11 bases that match TRBD2. V gave up 3 bases and J gave up 2 bases; unmatched junction bases: 3. This CDR3 contains 15 residues. Germline CDR1 reads MNHEY; CDR2 reads SVGAGI. CDR3 in amino acids: CASSYSSGGTYEQYF. CDR3 DNA: TGTGCCAGCAGTTATTCTAGCGGGGGGACCTACGAGCAGTACTTC.

The chain is built from TRBV9 and TRBJ2-1; 9 positions agree with TRBD2. The germline V gene has CDR1 SGDLS and CDR2 YYNGEE. The trim removed 4 bases at V and 1 base at J, leaving 15 bases unmatched. This CDR3 has 19 residues. This CDR3 is CASSLRPSPGLASYNEQFF. The CDR3 nucleotides read TGTGCCAGCAGCCTAAGACCGTCTCCGGGACTAGCATCCTACAATGAGCAGTTCTTC.

The chain joins TRBV4-2 to TRBJ2-5, with TRBD1 identical over 8 bases. The CDR3 is 18 amino acids. V gave up 1 base and J gave up 1 base; unmatched junction bases: 11. Germline lookup yields CDR1 LGHNA and CDR2 YNFKEQ. The CDR3 DNA is TGTGCCAGCAGCCAAGCTCCCACAAGTGGACAGGGCCAAGAGACCCAGTACTTC. It is translated as CASSQAPTSGQGQETQYF.

The chain employs TRBV10-3 and TRBJ2-7, with TRBD2 matching 10 bases. The V segment lost 8 bases and the J segment 2 bases; nucleotides outside the gene matches: 6. The V gene's germline CDR1 is ENHRY and CDR2 SYGVKD. This CDR3 has 14 residues. CDR3 sequence: CAISVAGGTYEQYF. In nucleotides, the CDR3 is TGTGCCATCTCTGTAGCGGGGGGTACCTACGAGCAGTACTTC.

The rearrangement joins TRBV15 to TRBJ1-5, with D maybe TRBD1 (6 bases). Germline CDR1 LNHNV, CDR2 YYDKDF (reference sequence). Trimming shortened V by 0 bases and J by 5 bases, and 14 bases separated the two germline ends. The CDR3 length is 16 residues. The CDR3 nucleotides read TGTGCCACCAGCAGAGATATCGACAGGCCGTATCAGCCCCAGCATTTT. Amino acid sequence: CATSRDIDRPYQPQHF.